This T cell receptor (beta chain) originates from a study of T-cell memory formation after mild COVID-19 (TCRdb year 2021). About the study as a whole: TCR sequence clusters from the two donors were largely donor specific. Longitudinal TCRalpha and TCRbeta repertoire sequencing tracked T-cell clones expanding and contracting after mild COVID-19 in a couple of donors. Two young, previously healthy adult volunteers, one female and one male, were included in the cohort.

These reads were obtained on an Illumina NovaSeq 6000. Using 5'RACE with constant-segment primers, TCRalpha and TCRbeta cDNA libraries were constructed, with sample barcodes and unique molecular identifiers added in the process. RNA was extracted from every sample with Trizol reagent. Amplification of the libraries took two PCR steps, and the second step added a second sample barcode plus Illumina TruSeq adapters. Sequencing of the libraries was done on an Illumina NovaSeq, producing 2 x 150 bp paired-end reads. For the original study's pipeline: The reads were demultiplexed and collapsed into UMI-guided consensus sequences using migec v1.2.7. Using mixcr v2.1.11, UMI consensuses were aligned to TRA and TRB V and J templates and then assembled into clonotypes. Expanded or contracted clonotypes were those called significant by both edgeR and NoisET, with noise models trained on biological replicates. edgeR calls used a false discovery rate-adjusted p below 0.01 and a log2 fold-change threshold of 1. As an exploratory analysis of dynamics, max-normalized trajectories of the 1000 most abundant clonotypes were examined with PCA combined with hierarchical clustering. Each responding clone was given a CD4 or CD8 phenotype based on the CD4+ and CD8+ repertoires, which had been sequenced separately. The public reads were run again by TCRdb, first through fastp at Q25 and then through MiXCR, and only productive beta chains were kept. Rows are unified per CDR3 protein, each entry keeping the most common DNA and genes. These V and J calls are TCRdb output, not the study's own analysis. This sample gives 400,000 to 450,000 distinct CDR3 sequences in total; about 20% of them show up just once. The ten largest clones capture around a fifth of the sample.

Ficoll-Paque density gradient centrifugation was the method used to isolate PBMCs. Study-wide conclusions, independent of this receptor: SARS-CoV-2 specificity of the second-wave clones peaking on day 37 was not confirmed. The detection of some responding clones in pre-infection memory suggests that pre-existing cross-reactive memory T cells joined the SARS-CoV-2 response. The study included only a couple of mild cases, and larger cohorts that include severe cases with pre-infection samples were judged to be necessary. Balanced CD4/CD8 phenotypes were observed for clones contracting from day 15 to 85, whereas a bias towards CD4+ was observed for a second wave of clones expanding from day 15 to 37. Contracting CD4+ clones were found mainly in CM and EM memory subsets, while CD8+ clones were enriched in EMRA.

This clonotype was detected a few times. Its cognate antigen has yet to be identified. No base quality values were provided; no much bigger clone lies one nucleotide off. The source material was PBMCs or a T cell subset sorted from them (not recorded which). The sequence derives from a man aged 18 to 29 who had mild COVID-19 (a few samples of this study predate the infection). The sample titles of this study are shuffled in the database, so cell type and time point are left out; the donor was told from shared clones.

Here is the DNA: TGTGCCAGCGGCGTCAGGAGGGGGGGCGGGGAGCTGTTTTTT. It translates as CASGVRRGGGELFF. Rearrangement joined TRBV11-2 to TRBJ2-2, and possibly TRBD2, on 7 matching bases. CDR3 length: 14 amino acids, cysteine to phenylalanine. The only DNA kept is the CDR3, 42 bases in frame from the first base. The germline V gene sets CDR1 to SGHAT and CDR2 to FQNNGV. V is cut by 8 bases and J by 7 bases, and the space between the germline ends is 17 bases. The variable domain in full, with residues beyond the CDR3 obtained from the reference TRBV11-2 and TRBJ2-2 genes, is EAGVAQSPRYKIIEKRQSVAFWCNPISGHATLYWYQQILGQGPKLLIQFQNNGVVDDSQLPKDRFSAERLKGVDSTLKIQPAKLEDSAVYLCASGVRRGGGELFFGEGSRLTVL.